What follows are 12 T cell receptor beta chains derived from one specimen sequenced in a study of a mutant IDH1 vaccine in newly diagnosed glioma. The method was immunoSEQ multiplex PCR; TCRdb's version includes in-frame clones alone and lacks a portion of them. Of about 20,000 clones in the sample, roughly 84% are singletons; the top ten hold 5.4%. Time point given: baseline, week 1 (first vaccination visit). Described treatment: pre-vaccination baseline after standard-of-care therapy. The source was PBMCs, collected from a glioma patient treated with radiotherapy, temozolomide or both. Source of these receptors: a man aged 35 to 55 with glioma.

This clone was seen only a few times. This sequence joins TRBV4-2 and TRBJ1-5, with 8 bases matching TRBD1. CDR1 is LGHNA, CDR2 YNFKEQ, per germline. V lost 4 bases, J lost 7 bases, and 6 bases stayed unmatched. The CDR3 runs to 14 residues. For the CDR3, the DNA is TGTGCCAGCAGCCCCGACAGGGGTAGCCAGCCCCAGCATTTT. It translates to CASSPDRGSQPQHF.

This clone has just one count. The chain uses TRBV15 and TRBJ2-7; D call uncertain. Between the trimmed V and J ends, which lost 4 bases and 0 bases, there was a span of 7 bases. The V gene's germline CDR1 is LNHNV and CDR2 YYDKDF (reference sequence). This CDR3 has 13 residues. CDR3 nucleotide sequence: TGTGCCACCAGCAAATATAGCTCCTACGAGCAGTACGTC. It yields the protein CATSKYSSYEQYV.

V gene TRBV29-1 combines with J gene TRBJ2-7; either TRBD1 or TRBD2 may supply D (5 bases each). The length of the CDR3 is 13 residues. V dropped 4 bases and J dropped 1 base, with 11 bases sitting between them. CDR1 is SQVTM, CDR2 ANQGSEA, per germline. The CDR3 DNA reads TGCAGCGTTGGTGGGGACGGGTCCTACGAGCAGTACTTC. Translated, it gives CSVGGDGSYEQYF.

CDR3 in amino acids: CAIGGQPNEKLFF. In DNA form, the CDR3 reads TGTGCCATCGGGGGACAGCCTAATGAAAAACTGTTTTTT. The genes are TRBV10-3 and TRBJ1-4, with 7 bases fitting TRBD1. CDR3 length equals 13 residues. Trimming removed 8 bases from V and 3 bases from J; junction bases left unmatched: 3. CDR1 and CDR2 (germline): ENHRY, SYGVKD.

DNA for the CDR3: TGTGCCAGTAGTCCCTGGACAGGGGAGCTGTTTTTT. Translated: CASSPWTGELFF. V is TRBV19 and J is TRBJ2-2; weak D call: TRBD1 (5 bases). V was pared by 5 bases and J by 8 bases, with 9 bases between. The CDR3 length is 12 residues. The germline V gene encodes CDR1 LNHDA and CDR2 SQIVND (reference sequence).

This sequence joins TRBV7-2 and TRBJ2-2; D uncertain. Germline V gives CDR1 SGHTA, CDR2 FQGNSA. The CDR3 is 16 amino acids. V was cut by 2 bases and J by 7 bases, with 17 bases left in between. The DNA for the CDR3 is TGTGCCAGCAGCTTATCGGGCCAACCGACCGTCGGGGAGCTGTTTTTT. The encoded protein is CASSLSGQPTVGELFF.

The genes are TRBV27 and TRBJ2-1; TRBD2 agrees at 15 bases. Germline trimming cut 5 bases from V and 5 bases from J; bases unmatched to any gene: 10. CDR3 length: 18 amino acids. The germline gives CDR1 MNHEY, CDR2 SMNVEV (reference sequence). The CDR3 DNA sequence: TGTGCCAGCAGTCTTCTCCCTCGGACTAGCGGGAGGGACAATGAGCAGTTCTTC. Translation gives CASSLLPRTSGRDNEQFF.

This clone has a single count. This chain connects TRBV29-1 to TRBJ1-4, with D perhaps matching TRBD1 (5 bases). Trimming removed 0 bases from V and 4 bases from J, with 12 bases in between. Germline CDR1 and CDR2: SQVTM and ANQGSEA. CDR3 size: 15 residues. The CDR3 DNA follows: TGCAGCGTTGAAGATCGCAACAGGTTTAATGAAAAACTGTTTTTT. This codes for CSVEDRNRFNEKLFF.

J is TRBJ2-7 and V is TRBV7-2; 9 bases agree with TRBD1. Germline trimming cut 5 bases from V and 5 bases from J; bases unmatched to any gene: 7. The germline CDR1 and CDR2 sequences are SGHTA and FQGNSA. This CDR3 is 14 amino acids long. The CDR3 spells CASSIPGQGHEQYF. In DNA, the CDR3 is TGTGCCAGCAGCATCCCGGGACAGGGCCACGAGCAGTACTTC. Complete variable domain (other parts from reference TRBV7-2 and TRBJ2-7): GAGVSQSPSNKVTEKGKDVELRCDPISGHTALYWYRQSLGQGLEFLIYFQGNSAPDKSGLPSDRFSAERTGGSVSTLTIQRTQQEDSAVYLCASSIPGQGHEQYFGPGTRLTVT.

The CDR3 sequence: CASSYDRGQPQHF. CDR3 nucleotides: TGTGCCAGCAGTTACGACCGGGGGCAGCCCCAGCATTTT. The genes are TRBV6-5 and TRBJ1-5; maybe TRBD1 (5 bases). Germline CDR1 is MNHEY and CDR2 is SVGAGI. V was pared by 2 bases and J by 7 bases, with 9 bases between. CDR3 length equals 13 residues.

The chain uses TRBV2 and TRBJ1-1; D uncertain. Germline loops: CDR1 SNHLY, CDR2 FYNNEI. V was cut by 4 bases and J by 7 bases, with 10 bases left in between. The CDR3 contains 12 residues. CDR3 in amino acids: CASSGSRHEAFF. The DNA for the CDR3 is TGTGCCAGCAGTGGATCAAGGCATGAAGCTTTCTTT. Drawing the rest from reference TRBV2 and TRBJ1-1, the complete variable domain is EPEVTQTPSHQVTQMGQEVILRCVPISNHLYFYWYRQILGQKVEFLVSFYNNEISEKSEIFDDQFSVERPDGSNFTLKIRSTKLEDSAMYFCASSGSRHEAFFGQGTRLTVV.

The rearrangement joins TRBV10-3 to TRBJ2-7, with a tentative D call TRBD1 (5 bases). The CDR3 runs 13 residues. The V end was cut by 3 bases, the J end by 5 bases, with 11 bases between. Germline V CDR1 and CDR2: ENHRY, SYGVKD. The chain's CDR3 is CAISDRQGNEQYV. CDR3 nucleotides: TGTGCCATCAGTGACCGGCAGGGCAACGAGCAGTACGTC.